The following is a TCR beta chain sequence with its context. No antigen is known for it. People in the study who had HIV all got their treatment in the United States. This sample was taken from a study of long-term antiretroviral therapy in people with HIV. Notes on the study in general: Although diversity increased after ART, it remained lower than in transplant donor controls. Versus controls, repertoires in people with HIV had narrower CDR3 length ranges. Dominant in the repertoire at all time points were clones expanded before ART.

The CDR3 is 15 amino acids. Trimming removed 4 bases from V and 5 bases from J, with 17 bases in between. Germline CDR1 PRHDT, CDR2 FYEKMQ (reference sequence). The authors ran the immunoSEQ assay, v3.0, at survey level. The table came from immunoSEQ multiplex PCR; TCRdb's copy has only in-frame clones and leaves some out. The data hold over 25,000 clones, with 65% to 85% observed a single time. The sequence was collected from a man aged 40-49 years with HIV. The chain joins TRBV13 to TRBJ1-1, with D possibly matching TRBD1 (5 bases). The specimen was unsorted PBMCs, collected 3 years after starting antiretroviral therapy. This CDR3 is CASSSEDIRGTEAFF. In DNA form, the CDR3 reads TGTGCCAGCAGCTCCGAAGATATAAGGGGTACTGAAGCTTTCTTT.